This TCR beta chain was identified during a study of T cell clones after liver transplantation (dated by TCRdb to about 2019). Concerning the study at large: The samples were obtained from ITN030ST, a randomized trial that attempted immunosuppression withdrawal within 2 years after liver transplantation. Donor-reactive T cell clones were identified using TCRbeta sequencing after a pre-transplant mixed lymphocyte reaction and were then followed in post-transplant blood. As an antigen-independent comparator for donor-reactive sequences, third party-reactive TCRbeta sequences were also identified from pre-transplant MLRs. Of the eight recipients, a few were HCV-positive, while the remaining recipients had been transplanted for non-autoimmune, non-viral indications. Subjects received no induction therapy and standard immunosuppression until randomization at 12-24 months post-transplant. Tolerance meant complete immunosuppression withdrawal for at least one year without liver enzymes rising beyond twice the upper limit of normal. Blood samples were collected pre-transplant, pre-randomization before withdrawal, and post-randomization after either complete withdrawal or failed withdrawal. The study cohort included 8 liver transplant recipients, of whom 3 were classified as tolerant and 5 as non-tolerant. Overall study results and their limits: A greater decline was seen for donor-reactive sequences than for third party-reactive sequences, suggesting partial antigen-specific deletion unrelated to withdrawal success. In two subjects, low numbers of available donor cells limited the measurable donor-reactive repertoire. When repertoire turnover was taken into account, detection of donor-reactive sequences was significantly reduced in 7 of 8 subjects for CD4 and in 8 of 8 subjects for CD8. A significant post-transplant decrease in circulating donor-reactive CD4 TCRbeta sequences was observed in 5 of 8 subjects, irrespective of tolerance or HCV status. Conclusions were preliminary, limited by small, heterogeneous patient numbers and non-standardized post-transplant time points. Because allograft tissue specimens were not available, migration of donor-reactive T cells into the graft, rather than deletion, may have occurred.

Frozen genomic DNA underwent high-throughput TCRbeta CDR3 sequencing by immunoSEQ, including PCR amplification, mapping, bias correction and internal controls. Concerning the study's data processing: Only productive rearrangements were retained, with each unique TCRbeta sequence defined by its CDR3 nucleotide sequence together with its V and J gene. A sequence counted as donor-reactive only if the sequence showed at least 5-fold expansion in CFSE-low cells compared with unstimulated pre-transplant cells and had a frequency of at least 0.01%. Minimum frequency thresholds were set for each subject on the basis of the unstimulated sample with the lowest template count, so that a detection power of at least 90% was ensured. Jensen-Shannon divergence between the top 1000 TCRbeta sequences post- versus pre-transplant served as the measure of repertoire turnover. Two-sided Fisher's exact tests were used to test for changes in how often donor-reactive sequences were detected. The clones in this table, taken by TCRdb from immuneACCESS, are in-frame only. Not every clone is retained; where verified, under half of the shortfall comes from an unresolved V gene, and the cause of the rest is unknown. The V and J calls and clone size are taken from that table; D and trimming were inferred from the DNA. The sample table holds roughly 15,000 clones, of which 82% were seen once. The ten largest clones represent approximately 28% of the sample.

From the cysteine up to the phenylalanine, the CDR3 has a length of 15 residues. The only DNA kept is the CDR3, 45 bases in frame from the first base. CDR1 LNHDA and CDR2 SQIVND were looked up in the germline V gene (reference sequence). The junction shows trimming of 2 bases on V and 0 bases on J, plus 7 bases between the germline ends. Unstimulated PBMCs, after thawing, were stained for CD3, CD4 and CD8 and then FACS-sorted into CD3+CD4+ and CD3+CD8+ populations. Randomization to immunosuppression withdrawal applied to every one of the 8 studied subjects. The Qiagen DNeasy Blood and Tissue Kit was used for genomic DNA isolation. As for this clone: The target of this receptor is not known. No base qualities exist here, and no much larger clone lies one base off it.

This chain is built from TRBV19 and TRBJ2-2, and the D gene may be TRBD1, 5 bases matching. The origin of this receptor is a human patient who received a liver transplant. The graft donor may be the source of some T cells after a transplant. The sample was CD8+ T cells from blood, taken about 50 months after liver transplant. The DNA sequence is given as TGTGCCAGTAGTATAACCAGGGCGAACACCGGGGAGCTGTTTTTT. The translation is CASSITRANTGELFF.